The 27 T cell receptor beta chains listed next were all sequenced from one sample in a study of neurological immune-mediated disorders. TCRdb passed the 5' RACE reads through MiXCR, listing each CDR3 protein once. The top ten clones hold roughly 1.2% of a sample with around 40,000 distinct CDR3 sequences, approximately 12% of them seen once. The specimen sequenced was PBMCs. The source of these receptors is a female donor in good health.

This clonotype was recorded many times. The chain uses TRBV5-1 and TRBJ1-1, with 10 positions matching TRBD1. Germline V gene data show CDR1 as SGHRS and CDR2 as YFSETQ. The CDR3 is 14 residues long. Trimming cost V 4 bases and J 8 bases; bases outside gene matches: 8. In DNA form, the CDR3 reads TGCGCCAGCAGCGGGACGACAGGGGGCGGCGAAGCTTTCTTT. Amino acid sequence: CASSGTTGGGEAFF.

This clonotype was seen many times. The CDR3 spells CASNDPTSGRETQYF. The CDR3 bases are TGCGCCAGCAACGATCCGACTAGCGGGAGGGAGACCCAGTACTTC. V usage is TRBV5-1 and J usage is TRBJ2-5; 13 bases map to TRBD2. Germline loops: CDR1 SGHRS, CDR2 YFSETQ. With V trimmed by 6 bases and J by 5 bases, 7 bases remained unmatched. The CDR3 is 15 amino acids.

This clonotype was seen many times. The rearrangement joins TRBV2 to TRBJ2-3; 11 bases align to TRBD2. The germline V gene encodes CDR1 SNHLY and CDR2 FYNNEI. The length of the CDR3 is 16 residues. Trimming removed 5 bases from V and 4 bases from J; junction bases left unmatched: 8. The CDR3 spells CASSSLSGGGADTQYF. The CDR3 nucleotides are TGTGCCAGCAGTTCCCTTAGCGGGGGGGGCGCAGATACGCAGTATTTT.

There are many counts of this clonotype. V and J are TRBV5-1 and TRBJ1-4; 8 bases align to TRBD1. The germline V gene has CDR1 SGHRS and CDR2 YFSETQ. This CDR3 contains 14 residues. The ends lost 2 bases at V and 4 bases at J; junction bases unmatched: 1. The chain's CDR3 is CASSFGQGNEKLFF. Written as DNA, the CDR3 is TGCGCCAGCAGCTTCGGACAGGGTAATGAAAAACTGTTTTTT. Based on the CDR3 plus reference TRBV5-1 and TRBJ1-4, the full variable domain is KAGVTQTPRYLIKTRGQQVTLSCSPISGHRSVSWYQQTPGQGLQFLFEYFSETQRNKGNFPGRFSGRQFSNSRSEMNVSTLELGDSALYLCASSFGQGNEKLFFGSGTQLSVL.

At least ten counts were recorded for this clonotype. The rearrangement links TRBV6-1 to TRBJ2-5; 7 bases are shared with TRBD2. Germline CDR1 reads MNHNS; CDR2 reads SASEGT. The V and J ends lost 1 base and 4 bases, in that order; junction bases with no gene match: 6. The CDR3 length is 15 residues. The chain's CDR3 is CASSEVYGEGETQYF. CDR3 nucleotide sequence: TGTGCCAGCAGTGAAGTCTACGGGGAGGGAGAGACCCAGTACTTC.

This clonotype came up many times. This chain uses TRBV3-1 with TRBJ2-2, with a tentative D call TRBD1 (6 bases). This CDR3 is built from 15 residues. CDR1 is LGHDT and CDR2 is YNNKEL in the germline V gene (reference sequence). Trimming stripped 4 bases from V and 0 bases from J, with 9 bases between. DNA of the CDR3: TGTGCCAGCAGCCCGCGACAGGCGAACACCGGGGAGCTGTTTTTT. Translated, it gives CASSPRQANTGELFF.

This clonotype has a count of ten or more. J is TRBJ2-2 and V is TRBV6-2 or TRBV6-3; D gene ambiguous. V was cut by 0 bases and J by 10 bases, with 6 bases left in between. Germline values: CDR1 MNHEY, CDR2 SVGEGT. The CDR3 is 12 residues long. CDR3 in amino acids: CASSYSGLELFF. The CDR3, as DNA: TGTGCCAGCAGTTACTCAGGTCTGGAGCTGTTTTTT.

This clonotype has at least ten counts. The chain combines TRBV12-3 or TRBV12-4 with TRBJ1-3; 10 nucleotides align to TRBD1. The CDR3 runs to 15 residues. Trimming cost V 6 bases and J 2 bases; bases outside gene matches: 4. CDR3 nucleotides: TGTGCCAGCAGCCGGGGACAGGGGACTGGAAACACCATATATTTT. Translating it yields CASSRGQGTGNTIYF.

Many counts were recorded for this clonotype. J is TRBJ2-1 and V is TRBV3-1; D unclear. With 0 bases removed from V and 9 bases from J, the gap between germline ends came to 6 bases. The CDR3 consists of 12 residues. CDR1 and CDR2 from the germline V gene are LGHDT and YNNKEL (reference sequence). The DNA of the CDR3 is TGTGCCAGCAGCCAAGAACCAGGTGAGCAGTTCTTC. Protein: CASSQEPGEQFF.

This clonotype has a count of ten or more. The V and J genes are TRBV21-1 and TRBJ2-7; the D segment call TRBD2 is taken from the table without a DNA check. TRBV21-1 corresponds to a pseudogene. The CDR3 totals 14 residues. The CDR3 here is CASSKGLVSYEQYF. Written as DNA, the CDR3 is TGTGCCAGCAGCAAGGGACTAGTATCCTACGAGCAGTACTTC.

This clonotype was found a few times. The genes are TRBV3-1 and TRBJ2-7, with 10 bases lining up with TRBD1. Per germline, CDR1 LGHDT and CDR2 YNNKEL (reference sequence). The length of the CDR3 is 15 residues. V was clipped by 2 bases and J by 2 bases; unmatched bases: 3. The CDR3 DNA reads TGTGCCAGCAGCCAACGGACAGGGGGAACCTACGAGCAGTACTTC. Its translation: CASSQRTGGTYEQYF.

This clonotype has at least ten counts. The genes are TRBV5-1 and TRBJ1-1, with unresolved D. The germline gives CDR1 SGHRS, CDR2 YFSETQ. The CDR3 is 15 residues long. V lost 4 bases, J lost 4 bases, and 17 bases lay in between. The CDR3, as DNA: TGCGCCAGCAGCGGCGGATCCGGGCCGGGCACTGAAGCTTTCTTT. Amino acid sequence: CASSGGSGPGTEAFF.

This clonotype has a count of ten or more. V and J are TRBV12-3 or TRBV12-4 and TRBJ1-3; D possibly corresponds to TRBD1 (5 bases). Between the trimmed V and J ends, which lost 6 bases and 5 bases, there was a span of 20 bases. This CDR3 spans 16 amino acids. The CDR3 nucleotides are TGTGCCAGCAGCTATGAATTGGGACCGCCCAGAAACACCATATATTTT. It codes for CASSYELGPPRNTIYF.

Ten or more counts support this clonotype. The DNA for the CDR3 is TGTGCCAGCAGTGAAGGCAGAAGCAATCAGCCCCAGCATTTT. Encoded protein: CASSEGRSNQPQHF. The genes are TRBV2 and TRBJ1-5; D not certain. The CDR3 runs to 14 residues. Germline lookup yields CDR1 SNHLY and CDR2 FYNNEI. Trimming shortened V by 1 base and J by 1 base, and 5 bases separated the two germline ends.

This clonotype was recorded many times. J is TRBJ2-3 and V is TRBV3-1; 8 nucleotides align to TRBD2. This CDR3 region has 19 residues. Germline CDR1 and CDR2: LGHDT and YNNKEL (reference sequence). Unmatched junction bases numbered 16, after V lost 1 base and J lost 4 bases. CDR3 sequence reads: CASSQVASGRVLKADTQYF. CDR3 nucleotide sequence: TGTGCCAGCAGCCAAGTGGCGAGCGGGAGAGTCTTGAAAGCAGATACGCAGTATTTT.

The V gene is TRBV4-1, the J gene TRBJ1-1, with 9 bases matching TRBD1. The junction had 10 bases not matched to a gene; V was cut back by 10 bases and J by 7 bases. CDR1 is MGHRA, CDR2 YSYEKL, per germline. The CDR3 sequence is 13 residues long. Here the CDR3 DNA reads TGCGCCACCGGGGGCACAGGGGGCTTTGAAGCTTTCTTT. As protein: CATGGTGGFEAFF.

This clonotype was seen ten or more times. The CDR3 region has the DNA TGTGCCAGCAGTGAATACTTTAGCGGGAGGGCCAATGAGCAGTTCTTC. Protein sequence: CASSEYFSGRANEQFF. The V gene is TRBV25-1, the J gene TRBJ2-1, with TRBD2 matching 11 bases. The CDR3 consists of 16 residues. Germline values: CDR1 MGHDK, CDR2 SYGVNS. V was pared by 0 bases and J by 6 bases, with 4 bases of the junction left unmatched.

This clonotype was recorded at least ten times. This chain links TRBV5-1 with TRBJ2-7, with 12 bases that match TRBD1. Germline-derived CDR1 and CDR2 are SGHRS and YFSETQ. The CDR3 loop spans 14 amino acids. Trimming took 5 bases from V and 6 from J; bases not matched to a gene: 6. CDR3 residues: CASRQGTGGGEQYF. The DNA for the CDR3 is TGCGCCAGCAGGCAAGGGACAGGGGGCGGCGAGCAGTACTTC.

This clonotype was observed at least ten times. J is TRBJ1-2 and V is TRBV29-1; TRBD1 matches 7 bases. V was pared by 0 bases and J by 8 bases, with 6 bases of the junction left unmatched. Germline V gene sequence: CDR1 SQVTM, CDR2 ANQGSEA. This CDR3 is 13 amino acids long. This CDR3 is CSVEDRTGRGYTF. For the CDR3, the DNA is TGCAGCGTTGAAGATAGGACAGGCAGAGGCTACACCTTC.

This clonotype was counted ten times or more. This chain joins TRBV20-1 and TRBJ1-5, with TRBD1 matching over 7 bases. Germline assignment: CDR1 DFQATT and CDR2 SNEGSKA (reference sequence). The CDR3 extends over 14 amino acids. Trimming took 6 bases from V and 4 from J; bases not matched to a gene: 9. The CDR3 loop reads CSASRGTENQPQHF. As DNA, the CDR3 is TGCAGTGCGAGCCGCGGGACAGAGAATCAGCCCCAGCATTTT.

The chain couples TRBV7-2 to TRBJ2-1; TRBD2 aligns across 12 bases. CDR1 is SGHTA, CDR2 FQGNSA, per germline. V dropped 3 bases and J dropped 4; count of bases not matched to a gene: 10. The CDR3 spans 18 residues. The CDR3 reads CASSFRASGGAKYNEQFF. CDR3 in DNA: TGTGCCAGCAGCTTTCGAGCTAGCGGGGGGGCGAAGTACAATGAGCAGTTCTTC.

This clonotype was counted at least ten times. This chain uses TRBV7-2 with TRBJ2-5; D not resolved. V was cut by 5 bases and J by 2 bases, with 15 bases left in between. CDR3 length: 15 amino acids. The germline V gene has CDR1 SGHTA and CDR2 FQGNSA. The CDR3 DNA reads TGTGCCAGCAGCCATAGGGCTAGAGTACAAGAGACCCAGTACTTC. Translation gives CASSHRARVQETQYF.

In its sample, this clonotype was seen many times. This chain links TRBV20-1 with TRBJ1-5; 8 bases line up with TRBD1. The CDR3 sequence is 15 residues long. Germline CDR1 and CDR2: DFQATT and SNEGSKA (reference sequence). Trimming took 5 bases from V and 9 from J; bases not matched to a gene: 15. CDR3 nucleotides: TGCAGTGCTCAAGACAGGGGCCTCGAAGGTACGCCCCAGCATTTT. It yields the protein CSAQDRGLEGTPQHF.

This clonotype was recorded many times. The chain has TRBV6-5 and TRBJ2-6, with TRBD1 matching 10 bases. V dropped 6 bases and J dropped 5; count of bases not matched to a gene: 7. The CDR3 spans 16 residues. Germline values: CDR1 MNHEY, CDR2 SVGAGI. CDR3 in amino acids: CASSPGQGVRANVLTF. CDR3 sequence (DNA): TGTGCCAGCAGCCCAGGACAGGGGGTTAGGGCCAACGTCCTGACTTTC.

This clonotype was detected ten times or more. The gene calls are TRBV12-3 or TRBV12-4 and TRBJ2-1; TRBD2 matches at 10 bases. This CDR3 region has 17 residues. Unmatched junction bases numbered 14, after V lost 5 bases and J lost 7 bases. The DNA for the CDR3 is TGTGCCAGCAGTCCCTATCGGCTAGCGGGAGAACCAAATGAGCAGTTCTTC. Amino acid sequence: CASSPYRLAGEPNEQFF.

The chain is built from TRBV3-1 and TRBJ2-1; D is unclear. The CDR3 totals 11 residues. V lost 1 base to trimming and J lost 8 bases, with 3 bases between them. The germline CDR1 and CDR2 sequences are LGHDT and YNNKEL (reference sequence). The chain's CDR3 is CASSQAYEQFF. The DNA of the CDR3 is TGTGCCAGCAGCCAAGCCTATGAGCAGTTCTTC.

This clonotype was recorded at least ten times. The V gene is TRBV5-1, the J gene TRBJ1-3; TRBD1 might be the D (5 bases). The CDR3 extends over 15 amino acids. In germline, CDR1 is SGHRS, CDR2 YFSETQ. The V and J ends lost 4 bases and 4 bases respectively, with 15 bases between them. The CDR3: CASSNVQDPGNTIYF. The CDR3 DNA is TGCGCCAGCAGCAATGTACAGGACCCAGGAAACACCATATATTTT.